A single sample gave rise to the 5 T cell receptor beta chains below, sequenced in a study of shared clonotypes between healthy human individuals. CD45RO-negative CD8 cells positively selected for CCR7 made up the naive population, which excluded terminally differentiated effector memory CD45RA+ cells. Produced via immunoSEQ multiplex PCR; TCRdb's table is partial and in-frame only. The sample has hundreds of thousands of clones; almost 95% are singletons. The sequencing input was naive CD8+ T cells sorted from blood. Receptors were obtained from a man aged 25-45 years in good health.

The chain couples TRBV21-1 to TRBJ1-2. TRBV21-1 is reported as a pseudogene. This CDR3 spans 23 amino acids. This CDR3 is CASSKDVVRGVPRRSDEAGGYTF. The CDR3 nucleotides are TGTGCCAGCAGCAAAGATGTGGTTCGCGGGGTACCGAGGAGGTCCGACGAGGCGGGCGGCTACACCTTC.

The chain recombines TRBV6-6 with TRBJ2-1; 10 positions match TRBD2. Trimming removed 5 bases from V and 9 bases from J; junction bases left unmatched: 4. The CDR3 length is 13 residues. Germline V gives CDR1 MNHNY, CDR2 SVGAGI (reference sequence). CDR3 nucleotide sequence: TGTGCCAGCAGTGCTAGCGGGAGAACTGAGCAGTTCTTC. As protein: CASSASGRTEQFF.

This sequence joins TRBV7-9 and TRBJ1-1; 8 bases are shared with TRBD1. V lost 5 bases to trimming and J lost 0 bases; unmatched junction nucleotides: 8. The CDR3 covers 16 residues. CDR1 and CDR2 (germline): SEHNR, FQNEAQ (reference sequence). The CDR3 loop reads CASSAGTGHVNTEAFF. The CDR3 DNA reads TGTGCCAGCAGCGCCGGGACAGGACACGTGAACACTGAAGCTTTCTTT.

The chain links TRBV18 to TRBJ1-1; a possible D gene is TRBD1 (6 bases). The length of the CDR3 is 17 residues. With 1 base removed from V and 2 bases from J, the gap between germline ends came to 17 bases. The germline CDR1 and CDR2 sequences are KGHSH and LQKENI. The chain's CDR3 is CASSPRATGNINTEAFF. CDR3 in DNA: TGTGCCAGCTCACCACGGGCAACAGGGAACATTAACACTGAAGCTTTCTTT. The complete variable domain, with remaining parts taken from reference TRBV18 and TRBJ1-1, reads NAGVMQNPRHLVRRRGQEARLRCSPMKGHSHVYWYRQLPEEGLKFMVYLQKENIIDESGMPKERFSAEFPKEGPSILRIQQVVRGDSAAYFCASSPRATGNINTEAFFGQGTRLTVV.

The chain carries TRBV4-1 and TRBJ1-1; D is possibly TRBD1 (5 bases). The CDR3 loop spans 13 amino acids. V was shortened by 0 bases and J by 4 bases, with 6 bases between the two germline ends. Germline CDR1 reads MGHRA; CDR2 reads YSYEKL. This CDR3 is CASSQDGGTEAFF. The CDR3 nucleotides are TGCGCCAGCAGCCAAGACGGGGGCACTGAAGCTTTCTTT.